Each of the 6 T cell receptor beta chains below was sequenced from the same sample in a study of breast tumors, draining lymph nodes, adjacent tissues. Breast cancer patients provided tissue from their axillary draining lymph nodes. MiXCR, run by TCRdb on the multiplex PCR reads, gives a single entry per CDR3 protein. The sample contains 200,000 to 300,000 distinct CDR3 sequences, 30% to 35% of which appear only once. The sequencing input was axillary lymph node tissue. The source of these receptors is a female donor with breast cancer. Some clones in this sample may be carry-over from other donors' samples.

With respect to this clonotype: A read error may be the cause here, since a much bigger clone is one base away. The gene calls are TRBV4-1 and TRBJ2-3, with D unresolved. The CDR3 covers 16 residues. With 1 base removed from V and 0 bases from J, the gap between germline ends came to 11 bases. The germline V gene has CDR1 MGHRA and CDR2 YSYEKL. Here the CDR3 DNA reads TGCGCCAGCAGCCAAGTCAGGTCAAAAAGCACAGATACGCAGTATTTT. It codes for CASSQVRSKSTDTQYF.

This rearrangement joins TRBV10-3 to TRBJ1-2, with a weak D call TRBD1 (6 bases). V lost 0 bases and J lost 8, with 16 bases in between. Per germline, CDR1 ENHRY and CDR2 SYGVKD. The CDR3 consists of 15 residues. The CDR3 is CAISESTGQGYGYTF. The CDR3 bases are TGTGCCATCAGTGAGTCGACAGGTCAAGGGTACGGCTACACCTTC.

This clonotype was recorded once. This chain links TRBV2 with TRBJ2-7; D is unclear. This CDR3 contains 15 residues. V lost 5 bases, J lost 2 bases, and 16 bases lay in between. Germline CDR1 is SNHLY and CDR2 is FYNNEI. The DNA of the CDR3 is TGTGCCAGCAGTTACTCTCTCGGGCCGGCCTACGAGCAGTACTTC. Translated, it gives CASSYSLGPAYEQYF.

This clonotype was detected many times. The V gene is TRBV11-2, the J gene TRBJ2-3; D is undetermined. Germline CDR1 reads SGHAT; CDR2 reads FQNNGV. This CDR3 is 12 amino acids long. Trimming stripped 2 bases from V and 6 bases from J, with 6 bases between. CDR3 nucleotide sequence: TGTGCCAGCAGCTTAAGTCTCGATACGCAGTATTTT. Translated, it gives CASSLSLDTQYF.

This clonotype was seen at least ten times. CDR3 region: CASSLRLGQVTYEQYF. Here the CDR3 DNA reads TGTGCCAGCAGTTTAAGACTCGGACAGGTGACCTACGAGCAGTACTTC. This chain connects TRBV12-3 or TRBV12-4 to TRBJ2-7; 7 bases align to TRBD1. V shed 2 bases and J 2 bases; nucleotides not matched to a gene: 9. The CDR3 is 16 residues long.

CDR3 coding DNA: TGTGCTAGCGTCCTTAGCACAGATACGCAGTATTTT. As protein: CASVLSTDTQYF. The genes are TRBV9 and TRBJ2-3, with D maybe TRBD2 (5 bases). The germline V gene encodes CDR1 SGDLS and CDR2 YYNGEE. The CDR3 has 12 amino acids.